The 21 T cell receptor beta chains given below trace back to one sample, sequenced in a study of T cell repertoires in ileal Crohn's disease. Time point in this sample: neoterminal ileum biopsy at postoperative endoscopy, about 6 months after surgery. Generated by immunoSEQ multiplex PCR, the TCRdb table keeps only in-frame clones and is missing some. The sample holds tens of thousands of clones; about 89% are singletons and the top ten take 2% to 2.5%. The sample consisted of ileal tissue. Every receptor here comes from an adult with Crohn's disease.

V is TRBV7-2 and J is TRBJ2-7; 10 bases align to TRBD2. With V trimmed by 2 bases and J by 10 bases, 2 bases remained unmatched. This CDR3 spans 12 amino acids. Germline V gene data show CDR1 as SGHTA and CDR2 as FQGNSA. DNA for the CDR3: TGTGCCAGCAGCTTAACTAGCGGGAACCAGTACTTC. Residues: CASSLTSGNQYF.

This rearrangement joins TRBV7-9 to TRBJ1-6; 8 positions agree with TRBD1. Trimming cost V 4 bases and J 12 bases; bases outside gene matches: 5. Germline CDR1 SEHNR, CDR2 FQNEAQ (reference sequence). This CDR3 contains 13 residues. For the CDR3, the DNA is TGTGCCAGCAGCTCCGACAGGGGATTACCCCTCCACTTT. Its translation is CASSSDRGLPLHF.

The chain uses TRBV19 and TRBJ2-7, with D possibly TRBD2 on 6 matching bases. This CDR3 is built from 13 residues. Trimming shortened V by 7 bases and J by 6 bases, and 16 bases separated the two germline ends. Looked up from germline, CDR1 is LNHDA and CDR2 is SQIVND (reference sequence). As DNA, the CDR3 is TGTGCCAGTAAAGGCGGGAACTCGGGCGAGCAGTACTTC. It encodes CASKGGNSGEQYF.

This chain uses TRBV2 with TRBJ2-7; D is possibly TRBD2 (7 bases). The ends were cut back, 4 bases at V and 3 bases at J, with 16 bases in the middle. Germline V gene sequence: CDR1 SNHLY, CDR2 FYNNEI. CDR3 length equals 15 residues. DNA for the CDR3: TGTGCCAGCAGTGTTTCGGGGGGCGGAGGCTACGAGCAGTACTTC. Translation gives CASSVSGGGGYEQYF.

The gene calls are TRBV5-1 and TRBJ1-3; D not certain. Germline CDR1 reads SGHRS; CDR2 reads YFSETQ. The CDR3 runs 14 residues. V was trimmed by 0 bases and J by 4 bases, leaving 8 bases between them. CDR3 nucleotides: TGCGCCAGCAGCTTGGCGTCGCGAGGAAACACCATATATTTT. Its translation: CASSLASRGNTIYF.

The chain recombines TRBV19 with TRBJ1-3, with a weak D call TRBD1 (5 bases). The CDR3 length is 14 residues. Germline CDR1 reads LNHDA; CDR2 reads SQIVND (reference sequence). V lost 8 bases and J lost 0, with 11 bases in between. CDR3 sequence reads: CASAGLSSGNTIYF. CDR3 nucleotide sequence: TGTGCCAGTGCAGGGTTGAGCTCTGGAAACACCATATATTTT.

This chain links TRBV28 with TRBJ1-4, with 9 bases lining up with TRBD1. J lost 0 bases, V lost 1 base, and 12 bases had no gene match. From germline, CDR1 is MDHEN and CDR2 SYDVKM. The CDR3 runs to 20 residues. Written as DNA, the CDR3 is TGTGCCAGCAGTTTATTCATCCACCGGGACAGGGTCCCAACTAATGAAAAACTGTTTTTT. Its translation: CASSLFIHRDRVPTNEKLFF. The variable domain in full, with the rest retrieved from reference TRBV28 and TRBJ1-4, is DVKVTQSSRYLVKRTGEKVFLECVQDMDHENMFWYRQDPGLGLRLIYFSYDVKMKEKGDIPEGYSVSREKKERFSLILESASTNQTSMYLCASSLFIHRDRVPTNEKLFFGSGTQLSVL.

The chain has TRBV5-4 and TRBJ1-2, with D maybe TRBD1 (5 bases). The germline V and J ends were trimmed by 0 bases and 4 bases, with 10 bases remaining between them. Germline CDR1 SGHNT, CDR2 YYREEE (reference sequence). CDR3 length: 14 residues. The CDR3 reads CASSLGQGGYGYTF. DNA for the CDR3: TGTGCCAGCAGCTTGGGTCAGGGCGGCTATGGCTACACCTTC.

V is TRBV4-1 and J is TRBJ2-3; 11 bases fit TRBD2. The ends lost 2 bases at V and 0 bases at J; junction bases unmatched: 7. The V gene's germline CDR1 is MGHRA and CDR2 YSYEKL. The CDR3 totals 18 residues. In DNA form, the CDR3 reads TGCGCCAGCAGCCAAAGGATGACTAGCGGGGTCAGCACAGATACGCAGTATTTT. It codes for CASSQRMTSGVSTDTQYF.

The V and J genes are TRBV19 and TRBJ1-2, with 7 bases identical to TRBD1. The J segment lost 5 bases and the V segment lost 9 bases, leaving 6 bases of the junction unmatched. CDR3 length: 12 amino acids. Germline CDR1 LNHDA, CDR2 SQIVND (reference sequence). In nucleotides, the CDR3 is TGTGCCAGCCGGGACAGACTATATGGCTACACCTTC. Encoded protein: CASRDRLYGYTF.

V and J are TRBV18 and TRBJ1-1; D gene uncertain. Germline CDR1 KGHSH, CDR2 LQKENI. V lost 1 base, J lost 1 base, and 10 bases lay in between. CDR3 length equals 15 residues. CDR3 DNA: TGTGCCAGCTCACCACGAACAGCCAGGAACACTGAAGCTTTCTTT. It codes for CASSPRTARNTEAFF.

The chain recombines TRBV29-1 with TRBJ2-2; 8 bases line up with TRBD1. Germline CDR1 reads SQVTM; CDR2 reads ANQGSEA. Trimming took 7 bases from V and 0 from J; bases not matched to a gene: 4. The CDR3 is 14 amino acids. CDR3 sequence: CSAKGQANTGELFF. CDR3 sequence (DNA): TGCAGCGCTAAGGGACAGGCGAACACCGGGGAGCTGTTTTTT.

The rearrangement joins TRBV7-9 to TRBJ2-7; D might be TRBD2 (5 bases). CDR1 is SEHNR and CDR2 is FQNEAQ in the germline V gene (reference sequence). Between the trimmed V and J ends, which lost 4 bases and 5 bases, there was a span of 12 bases. The CDR3 consists of 13 residues. CDR3 in amino acids: CASSSRTFHEQYF. The CDR3 nucleotides read TGTGCCAGCAGCTCCCGGACTTTCCACGAGCAGTACTTC.

This clone was seen once. The V and J genes are TRBV7-8 and TRBJ2-7; 8 positions match TRBD1. V lost 5 bases to trimming and J lost 7 bases; unmatched junction nucleotides: 7. The CDR3 totals 13 residues. Germline CDR1 and CDR2: SGHVS and FQNEAQ. As DNA, the CDR3 is TGTGCCAGCAGCCGCCAGGGGGCCCGTGAGCAGTACGTC. Translated, it gives CASSRQGAREQYV.

V is TRBV27 and J is TRBJ2-7; 8 nucleotides agree with TRBD2. Per the germline V gene, CDR1 is MNHEY and CDR2 is SMNVEV (reference sequence). Trimming took 8 bases from V and 3 from J; bases not matched to a gene: 6. This CDR3 region has 13 residues. The DNA for the CDR3 is TGTGCCAGCGGGCCGGGACTAGGCTACGAGCAGTACGTC. Amino acid sequence: CASGPGLGYEQYV.

The chain is built from TRBV5-4 and TRBJ1-2; D is perhaps TRBD1 (6 bases). The CDR3 contains 14 residues. Germline CDR1 is SGHNT and CDR2 is YYREEE (reference sequence). Trimming took 0 bases from V and 5 from J, leaving 11 bases between them. The CDR3 loop is CASSLAGEGYGYTF. DNA of the CDR3: TGTGCCAGCAGCTTGGCAGGGGAAGGGTATGGCTACACCTTC.

V is TRBV5-5 and J is TRBJ2-7, with 7 bases aligning to TRBD1. This CDR3 region has 15 residues. With 3 bases clipped from V and 2 bases from J, the junction kept 8 bases outside the gene matches. Germline assignment: CDR1 SGHKS and CDR2 YYEKEE (reference sequence). CDR3 coding DNA: TGTGCCAGCAGCTCTACCGGGACAGTAACCTACGAGCAGTACTTC. Amino acid sequence: CASSSTGTVTYEQYF.

This clone was counted a single time. The chain is built from TRBV20-1 and TRBJ2-7; D is possibly TRBD1 (6 bases). This CDR3 contains 11 residues. The V end was cut by 5 bases, the J end by 3 bases, with 8 bases between. Looked up from germline, CDR1 is DFQATT and CDR2 is SNEGSKA (reference sequence). The CDR3: CSADRSYEQYV. The DNA of the CDR3 is TGCAGTGCTGACAGGAGCTACGAGCAGTACGTC.

This clone was seen a single time. The chain links TRBV4-1 to TRBJ2-5; D is unresolved. V was trimmed by 4 bases and J by 0 bases, leaving 9 bases between them. The CDR3 is 14 amino acids. Germline V gene sequence: CDR1 MGHRA, CDR2 YSYEKL. The CDR3 DNA is TGCGCCAGCAGCCTCAGCGAGTACCAAGAGACCCAGTACTTC. It yields the protein CASSLSEYQETQYF.

This chain uses TRBV27 with TRBJ1-6, with D uncertain. Per germline, CDR1 MNHEY and CDR2 SMNVEV (reference sequence). This CDR3 region has 14 residues. V was clipped by 7 bases and J by 7 bases, with 14 bases between them. DNA for the CDR3: TGTGCCAGCAAGGAACTGACGGGGAATTCACCCCTCCACTTT. Amino acid sequence: CASKELTGNSPLHF.

V and J are TRBV14 and TRBJ1-1; tentative D call: TRBD1 (5 bases). Germline assignment: CDR1 SGHDN and CDR2 FVKESK. The CDR3 loop spans 13 amino acids. Trimming removed 5 bases at V and 1 base at J, with 8 bases between. CDR3 amino acids: CASSKQGNTEAFF. The CDR3, as DNA: TGTGCCAGCAGCAAGCAGGGGAACACTGAAGCTTTCTTT. The full variable domain, with the rest looked up from reference TRBV14 and TRBJ1-1, is EAGVTQFPSHSVIEKGQTVTLRCDPISGHDNLYWYRRVMGKEIKFLLHFVKESKQDESGMPNNRFLAERTGGTYSTLKVQPAELEDSGVYFCASSKQGNTEAFFGQGTRLTVV.